What follows describes a single T cell receptor beta chain. Its antigen is still unknown. The source of the sample is a study of follicular helper T cells after annual influenza vaccination. Findings of the study overall: ICOS+CD38+ cTfh clonality change tracked circulating plasmablast frequency change.

Time point here: 2014-2015 season, pre-vaccination. Sorted blood CD4 subsets were sequenced before and after adults received seasonal inactivated influenza vaccine. CDR1 and CDR2 from the germline V gene are LGHNA and YNFKEQ. CDR3 size: 16 residues. The ends were cut back, 4 bases at V and 5 bases at J, with 17 bases in the middle. Here immunoSEQ multiplex PCR was the method, and the copy in TCRdb shows in-frame clones only, minus some. The data hold around 13,000 clones, with 78% observed a single time. This rearrangement joins TRBV4-2 to TRBJ1-4, with D unclear. Sequencing was performed on CXCR5- memory CD4+ T cells sorted from blood, taken on the day of influenza vaccination. The source is an adult who received the influenza vaccine. The CDR3 protein is CASSLEEGLKNEKLFF. CDR3 DNA: TGTGCCAGCAGCCTAGAGGAGGGCCTCAAGAATGAAAAACTGTTTTTT.